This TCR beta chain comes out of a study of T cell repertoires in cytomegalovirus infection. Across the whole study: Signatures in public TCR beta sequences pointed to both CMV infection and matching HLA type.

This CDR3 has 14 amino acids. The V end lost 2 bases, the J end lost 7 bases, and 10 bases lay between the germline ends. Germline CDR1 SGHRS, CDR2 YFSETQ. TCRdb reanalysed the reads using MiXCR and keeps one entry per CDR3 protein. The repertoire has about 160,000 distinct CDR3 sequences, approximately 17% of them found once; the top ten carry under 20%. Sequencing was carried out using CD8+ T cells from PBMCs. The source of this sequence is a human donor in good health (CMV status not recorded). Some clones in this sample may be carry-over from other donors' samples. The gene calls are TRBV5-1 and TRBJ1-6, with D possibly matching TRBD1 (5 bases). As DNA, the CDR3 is TGCGCCAGCAGCTTCGGGACGGAGAATTCACCCCTCCACTTT. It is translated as CASSFGTENSPLHF.